This T cell receptor beta chain is from a study of cytomegalovirus exposure and HLA in healthy donors. Study-wide results and limits: TCR beta chains numbering about 160 were designated cytomegalovirus-associated.

Details on this clone: Its antigen remains unidentified.

Amplification used 60 Vbeta primers and 13 Jbeta primers. Clones were sequenced by immunoSEQ multiplex PCR, and TCRdb holds only the in-frame ones, with some missing. This repertoire shows 200,000 to 250,000 clones, about 78% found once; its top ten account for less than 4.5%. Germline loops: CDR1 SGHTA, CDR2 FQGNSA. The CDR3 has 15 residues. Germline trimming cut 2 bases from V and 4 bases from J; bases unmatched to any gene: 7. Sequencing was done on a sample of PBMCs. The receptor comes from a male donor in good health and CMV-seronegative. The V call is TRBV7-2, the J call TRBJ2-7; 8 nucleotides agree with TRBD1. The CDR3 spells CASSLQGATRYEQYF. DNA of the CDR3: TGTGCCAGCAGCTTACAGGGGGCTACGAGGTACGAGCAGTACTTC.